This entry describes one T cell receptor beta chain. The antigen remains unidentified. The sample belongs to a study of cytomegalovirus exposure and HLA in healthy donors. Study in general: In a previous analysis, nearly 120 million unique TCR beta sequences were found from about 179 million T cells.

It was with 60 Vbeta and 13 Jbeta primers that the PCR ran. Sequencing was performed with immunoSEQ multiplex PCR; in TCRdb, only in-frame clones are kept and a portion is missing. The table records a few hundred thousand clones, roughly 83% of them present only once. Study results and caveats: Listed as cytomegalovirus-associated were 164 TCR beta chains. It was reported in a later analysis that an Asian-associated ancestry cluster showed fewer N-insertions than the approximately 700-donor mean. A later analysis by the authors found several of the most significant clusters apparently linked to common viral pathogens.

V gave up 5 bases and J gave up 3 bases; unmatched junction bases: 1. Germline V gene data show CDR1 as LNHDA and CDR2 as SQIVND (reference sequence). The CDR3 runs 12 residues. The chain employs TRBV19 and TRBJ2-7; the match to TRBD1 covers 7 bases. Sequenced input: PBMCs. This clonotype was obtained from a girl aged 5-17 years in good health and CMV-seronegative. The CDR3 reads CASSAGGYEQYF. CDR3 in DNA: TGTGCCAGTAGTGCAGGGGGCTACGAGCAGTACTTC.